The 27 T cell receptor beta chains below all came from one sample that was sequenced in a study of tumor and adjacent non-tumor tissue in lung cancer. TCRbeta libraries were built with three rounds of nested PCR, modified from ARM-PCR. TCRdb itself ran the multiplex PCR reads through MiXCR, one entry per CDR3 protein. The table shows 85,000 to 130,000 distinct CDR3 sequences, with approximately 65% occurring only once. This sample's RNA came from whole unsorted tissue. This non-tumor lung sample came from over 3 cm beyond the tumor edge. Sequencing was carried out using distant non-tumor lung tissue. Receptor source: a young man with non-small cell lung cancer.

CDR3 in amino acids: CASSSLSTRRSYNEQFF. The CDR3 region has the DNA TGTGCCAGCAGCTCTCTGTCGACACGCCGCTCCTACAATGAGCAGTTCTTC. This chain uses TRBV7-9 with TRBJ2-1; D uncertain. Germline V gene data show CDR1 as SEHNR and CDR2 as FQNEAQ (reference sequence). Trimming took off 4 bases at V and 0 bases at J, with 16 bases between the two ends. This CDR3 has 17 residues.

This clonotype was found once. At one of its ends the junction is not consistent with the germline gene, which may arise from a read error. The chain couples TRBV6-2 or TRBV6-3 to TRBJ1-3; the D gene is possibly TRBD1 (6 bases). Germline CDR1 reads MNHEY; CDR2 reads SVGEGT. The CDR3 covers 17 residues. DNA for the CDR3: TGTGCTAGCAGATGGGACACCCGAGGCTACTCTGGAAACACCACATATTTT. Its translation is CASRWDTRGYSGNTTYF.

Concerning this clonotype: No conserved phenylalanine or tryptophan ends this CDR3, so it is likely a read error. The DNA is omitted, as the CDR3 cannot be located on it reliably, and the CDR3 follows TCRdb's listing. The chain recombines TRBV6-2 or TRBV6-3 with TRBJ2-1; the tabulated D call, TRBD1, remains unverified against the DNA. Both ends counted, the CDR3 spans 20 residues. CDR1 is MNHEY and CDR2 is SVGEGT in the germline V gene. Here the CDR3 reads CASIYSAGQGYLSSYNERFL.

In regard to this clonotype: The CDR3 end shows no conserved phenylalanine or tryptophan, and so a read error is likely. This chain uses TRBV24-1 with TRBJ2-5; 8 bases map to TRBD1. Trimming removed 8 bases from V and 2 bases from J; junction bases left unmatched: 9. The CDR3 runs to 15 residues. Germline values: CDR1 KGHDR, CDR2 SFDVKD. CDR3 DNA: TGTGCCACCAATCCCGGGACAGGTTTACAAGAGACCCAGTACATC. Translating it yields CATNPGTGLQETQYI.

This clonotype was detected many times. The chain joins TRBV11-2 to TRBJ2-7; 8 bases align to TRBD1. The CDR3 runs 13 residues. Germline CDR1 SGHAT, CDR2 FQNNGV. The J segment lost 5 bases and the V segment lost 0 bases, leaving 0 bases of the junction unmatched. This CDR3 is CASSLDRGHEQYF. The CDR3 DNA sequence: TGTGCCAGCAGCTTAGACAGGGGGCACGAGCAGTACTTC.

V usage is TRBV12-3 or TRBV12-4 and J usage is TRBJ1-5; D unclear. The CDR3 has 11 residues. Trimming shortened V by 5 bases and J by 11 bases, and 10 bases separated the two germline ends. The CDR3 coding sequence is TGTGCCAGCAGTCCCCGAGGGTCCCAGCATTTT. Protein: CASSPRGSQHF.

As to this clonotype: A much larger clone is a single base away; this may be a read error. The rearrangement joins TRBV7-8 to TRBJ2-7; D not certain. V was pared by 5 bases and J by 0 bases, with 14 bases between. In germline, CDR1 is SGHVS, CDR2 FQNEAQ. The CDR3 has 15 residues. This CDR3 is CASSVSPYGSYEQYF. The CDR3 DNA follows: TGTGCCAGCAGCGTAAGCCCCTACGGCTCCTACGAGCAGTACTTC.

This clonotype was picked up many times. The rearrangement joins TRBV12-3 or TRBV12-4 to TRBJ2-1; D unresolved. The V and J ends lost 6 bases and 7 bases respectively, with 10 bases between them. The CDR3 has 12 residues. This chain's CDR3 is CASSRLPNEQFF. The DNA for the CDR3 is TGTGCCAGCAGCCGACTCCCTAATGAGCAGTTCTTC.

About this clonotype: Its ends do not fully match the called genes, so a read error is possible. This chain connects TRBV28 to TRBJ2-5; no firm D call. The CDR3 consists of 10 residues. Germline assignment: CDR1 MDHEN and CDR2 SYDVKM. The chain's CDR3 is CASSREAQCF. The CDR3, as DNA: TGTGCCAGCAGCCGAGAGGCCCAGTGCTTC.

This clonotype was observed at least ten times. Here the CDR3 reads CASSQGPGRGTGELFF. For the CDR3, the DNA is TGCGCCAGCAGCCAAGGTCCGGGCCGAGGGACCGGGGAGCTGTTTTTT. This chain joins TRBV4-3 and TRBJ2-2; TRBD2 is a possible D gene (5 bases). The CDR3 runs to 16 residues. Deletions cut 1 base from V and 5 bases from J, with 14 bases between. The germline V gene encodes CDR1 LGHNA and CDR2 YSLEER.

About this clonotype: Its ends do not fully match the called genes, so a read error is possible. The chain joins TRBV4-1 to TRBJ2-6; 7 bases line up with TRBD1. This CDR3 contains 23 residues. Germline assignment: CDR1 MGHRA and CDR2 YSYEKL. CDR3 sequence: CASSTSGAAKIGTDDSGANVLTF. The CDR3 DNA reads TGTGCCAGCAGCACCTCAGGGGCTGCCAAGATCGGGACAGACGACTCTGGGGCCAACGTCCTGACTTTC.

This chain uses TRBV12-3 or TRBV12-4 with TRBJ2-7; D perhaps matches TRBD1 (5 bases). The V end was cut by 8 bases, the J end by 7 bases, with 27 bases between. The CDR3 extends over 16 amino acids. CDR3 nucleotides: TGTGCCAGCCGCAACTCGCTTTCGGACAACCGACATGAGCAGTACTTC. This sequence encodes CASRNSLSDNRHEQYF.

This clonotype was counted at least ten times. J is TRBJ2-5 and V is TRBV6-5; 10 nucleotides match TRBD2. V lost 0 bases and J lost 4; bases outside the gene matches: 5. Germline CDR1 MNHEY, CDR2 SVGAGI. The CDR3 runs 16 residues. The CDR3 sequence: CASSYSQRGGGETQYF. CDR3 nucleotide sequence: TGTGCCAGCAGTTACTCCCAGCGGGGGGGCGGAGAGACCCAGTACTTC.

In the case of this clonotype: The junction departs from germline at one end; a sequencing error may be responsible. In nucleotides, the CDR3 is TGTGCCAGCATTTACTCGACTAGCGGGGCTACCGGGGAGCTGTTTTTT. Encoded protein: CASIYSTSGATGELFF. The rearrangement joins TRBV6-5 to TRBJ2-2; 11 bases are shared with TRBD2. Germline CDR1 and CDR2: MNHEY and SVGAGI. The CDR3 runs to 16 residues.

Remarks on this clonotype: One end of the junction does not line up with germline, which may come from a read error. J is TRBJ2-7 and V is TRBV4-1; D not certain. Per the germline V gene, CDR1 is MGHRA and CDR2 is YSYEKL. The CDR3 covers 12 residues. The CDR3 DNA follows: TGCGCCAGTAGCCAAGATTTTGTCGAGCAGTACTTT. Amino acids: CASSQDFVEQYF.

This chain connects TRBV7-3 to TRBJ2-3; D remains ambiguous. CDR1 and CDR2 from the germline V gene are SGHTA and FQGTGA. This CDR3 comprises 13 residues. V shed 0 bases and J shed 5 bases, with 6 bases lying between them. The CDR3 DNA sequence: TGTGCCAGCAGCTTAACCGCTGGAGATACGCAGTATTTT. It encodes CASSLTAGDTQYF.

Regarding this clonotype: Compared with germline, one end of the junction differs, possibly owing to a read error. This chain joins TRBV4-3 and TRBJ2-6; the match to TRBD1 covers 7 bases. Germline CDR1 LGHNA, CDR2 YSLEER. The CDR3 is 16 amino acids. CDR3: CACSQDGQDRANVLTF. CDR3 bases: TGCGCCTGCAGCCAAGATGGACAGGACAGGGCCAACGTCCTGACTTTC.

This clonotype was observed many times. Just one base apart from a much larger clone, this may be a read error. The chain has TRBV11-2 and TRBJ2-3; maybe TRBD2 (6 bases). The CDR3 loop spans 17 amino acids. Trimming cost V 6 bases and J 2 bases, with 21 bases left between them. Germline assignment: CDR1 SGHAT and CDR2 FQNNGV. The CDR3: CASSFPRLVGPTDTQYF. The CDR3 DNA reads as TGTGCCAGCAGTTTTCCCCGACTAGTTGGGCCCACAGATACGCAGTATTTT.

The J gene is TRBJ1-1, the V gene TRBV5-6; D is ambiguous. Germline V gene lookup returns CDR1 SGHDT and CDR2 YYEEEE. The germline V and J ends were trimmed by 6 bases and 4 bases, with 10 bases remaining between them. The CDR3 has 12 amino acids. DNA of the CDR3: TGTGCCAGCATGTTGGTCGGCACTGAAGCTTTCTTT. Its protein product is CASMLVGTEAFF.

J is TRBJ2-7 and V is TRBV12-3 or TRBV12-4, with TRBD2 matching over 12 bases. Germline trimming cut 4 bases from V and 6 bases from J; bases unmatched to any gene: 4. This CDR3 has 14 residues. The CDR3 protein is CASSWASGRAEQYF. The DNA of the CDR3 is TGTGCCAGCAGTTGGGCTAGCGGGAGGGCCGAGCAGTACTTC.

With regard to this clonotype: No conserved phenylalanine or tryptophan is present at the end of the CDR3, so a read error is the likely explanation. V gene TRBV20-1 combines with J gene TRBJ2-7; D possibly corresponds to TRBD2 (6 bases). From germline, CDR1 is DFQATT and CDR2 SNEGSKA (reference sequence). The CDR3 consists of 13 residues. Trimming stripped 6 bases from V and 2 bases from J, with 14 bases between. CDR3 DNA: TGCAGTGCCCCCGGGGGAGGCACCTACGAGCAGTACTTA. It codes for CSAPGGGTYEQYL.

About this clonotype: Possible read error: a much larger clone is one base away. This rearrangement joins TRBV5-6 to TRBJ2-2, with D possibly matching TRBD2 (6 bases). Looked up from germline, CDR1 is SGHDT and CDR2 is YYEEEE. CDR3 size: 16 residues. The CDR3, as DNA: TGTGCCAGCAGCCCCGGGTTGCCAGGGATTACCGGGGGGCTGTTTTTT. It yields the protein CASSPGLPGITGGLFF.

The chain combines TRBV11-2 with TRBJ2-5; the match to TRBD1 covers 7 bases. The CDR3 runs to 14 residues. Germline V gives CDR1 SGHAT, CDR2 FQNNGV. CDR3: CTSSFGGQPETQYF. CDR3 DNA sequence: TGTACGAGCAGCTTTGGGGGACAGCCAGAGACCCAGTACTTC.

On this clonotype: The germline gene is not matched at one end of the junction; a read error may be the cause. The chain combines TRBV12-3 or TRBV12-4 with TRBJ1-1, with D maybe TRBD1 (5 bases). CDR3 size: 12 residues. The CDR3 DNA reads TGTACCAGCGGTCCCGGACACAATGAAGCTTTCTTT. It encodes CTSGPGHNEAFF.

About this clonotype: A junction end diverges from the germline sequence, so it may reflect a read error. This sequence joins TRBV11-2 and TRBJ2-4, with TRBD2 identical over 7 bases. The CDR3 extends over 17 amino acids. Germline loops: CDR1 SGHAT, CDR2 FQNNGV. In nucleotides, the CDR3 is TGTGCCAGCAGCTTAAGCGGGGCGTTTCTAACCAAAAACATTCAATACTTC. It encodes CASSLSGAFLTKNIQYF.

Regarding this clonotype: Sequence at one end of the junction differs from germline and may be a read error. This chain joins TRBV11-2 and TRBJ2-7; no clear D. Germline V gives CDR1 SGHAT, CDR2 FQNNGV. CDR3 size: 14 residues. The DNA of the CDR3 is TGTGCCAGCAGCTTAGACCCCGGGTTCTACGAGCAGTGCTTC. As protein: CASSLDPGFYEQCF.

The V and J genes are TRBV5-1 and TRBJ2-7; no reliable D call. From germline, CDR1 is SGHRS and CDR2 YFSETQ. CDR3 length: 13 amino acids. The ends were cut back, 7 bases at V and 5 bases at J, with 16 bases in the middle. CDR3 amino acids: CASSAVVRNEQYF. In nucleotides, the CDR3 is TGCGCCAGCTCGGCGGTGGTAAGAAACGAGCAGTACTTC.